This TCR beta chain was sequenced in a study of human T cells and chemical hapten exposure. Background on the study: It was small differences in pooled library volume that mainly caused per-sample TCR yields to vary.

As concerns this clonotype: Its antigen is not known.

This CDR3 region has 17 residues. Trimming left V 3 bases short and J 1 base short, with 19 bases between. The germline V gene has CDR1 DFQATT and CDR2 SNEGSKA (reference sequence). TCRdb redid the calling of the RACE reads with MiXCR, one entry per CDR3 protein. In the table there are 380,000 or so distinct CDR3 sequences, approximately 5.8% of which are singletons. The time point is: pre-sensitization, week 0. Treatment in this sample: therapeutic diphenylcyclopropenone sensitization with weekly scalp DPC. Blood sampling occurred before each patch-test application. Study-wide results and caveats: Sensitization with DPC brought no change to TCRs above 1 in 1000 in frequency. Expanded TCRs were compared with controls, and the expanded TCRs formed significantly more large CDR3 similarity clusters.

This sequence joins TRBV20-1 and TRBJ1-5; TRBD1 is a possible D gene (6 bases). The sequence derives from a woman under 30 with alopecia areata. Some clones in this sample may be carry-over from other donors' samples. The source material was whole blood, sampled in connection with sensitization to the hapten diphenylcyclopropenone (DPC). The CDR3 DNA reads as TGCAGTGCTAGGGAACGGGGGCCGGGACACAGCAATCAGCCCCAGCATTTT. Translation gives CSARERGPGHSNQPQHF.